This T cell receptor beta chain originates from a study of cytomegalovirus exposure and HLA in healthy donors. The PCR employed 60 Vbeta primers together with 13 Jbeta primers. The table came from immunoSEQ multiplex PCR; TCRdb's copy has only in-frame clones and leaves some out. The sample includes 120,000 or so clones, 79% seen only once; the top ten take roughly 2%. Study findings and constraints: A list of 150 or so TCR beta chains associated with cytomegalovirus was given. An Asian-associated ancestry cluster reportedly showed fewer N-insertions than the approximately 700-donor mean in a later analysis.

A note on this clone: The antigen is undetermined.

CDR3 length: 14 residues. V gave up 4 bases and J gave up 3 bases, with 13 bases separating them. CDR1 and CDR2 from the germline V gene are SGHVS and FQNEAQ. The TCR comes from a man aged 18 to 35 in good health and CMV-seronegative. The sequenced sample was PBMCs. The chain couples TRBV7-8 to TRBJ2-7; a possible D gene is TRBD2 (5 bases). This CDR3 is CASSSPSEGYEQYF. CDR3 in DNA: TGTGCCAGCAGCTCACCCTCTGAGGGCTACGAGCAGTACTTC.